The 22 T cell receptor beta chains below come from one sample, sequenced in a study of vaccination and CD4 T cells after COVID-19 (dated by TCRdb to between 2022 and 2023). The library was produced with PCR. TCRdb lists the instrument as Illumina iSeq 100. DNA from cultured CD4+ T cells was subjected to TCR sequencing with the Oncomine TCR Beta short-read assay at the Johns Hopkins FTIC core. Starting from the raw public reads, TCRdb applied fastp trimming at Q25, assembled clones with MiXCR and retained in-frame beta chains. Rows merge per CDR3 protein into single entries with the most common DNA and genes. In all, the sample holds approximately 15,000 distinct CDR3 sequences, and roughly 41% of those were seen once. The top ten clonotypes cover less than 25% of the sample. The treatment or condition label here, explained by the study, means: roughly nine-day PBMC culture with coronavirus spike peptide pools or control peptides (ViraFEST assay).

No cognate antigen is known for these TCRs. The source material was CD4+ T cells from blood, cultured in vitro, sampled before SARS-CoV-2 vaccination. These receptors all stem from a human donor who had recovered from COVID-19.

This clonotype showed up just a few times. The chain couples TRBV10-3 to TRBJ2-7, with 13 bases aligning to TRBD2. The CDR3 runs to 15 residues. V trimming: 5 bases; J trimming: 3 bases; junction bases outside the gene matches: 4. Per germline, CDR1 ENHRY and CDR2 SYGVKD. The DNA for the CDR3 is TGTGCCATCAGTCGAGGGACTAGCGGGAACTACGAGCAGTACTTC. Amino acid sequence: CAISRGTSGNYEQYF.

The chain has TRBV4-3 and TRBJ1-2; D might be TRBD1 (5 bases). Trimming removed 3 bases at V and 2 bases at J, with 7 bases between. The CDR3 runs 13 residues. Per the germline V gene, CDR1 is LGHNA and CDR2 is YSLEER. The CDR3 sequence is CASSQGTNYGYTF. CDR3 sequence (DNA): TGCGCCAGCAGCCAGGGGACCAACTATGGCTACACCTTC.

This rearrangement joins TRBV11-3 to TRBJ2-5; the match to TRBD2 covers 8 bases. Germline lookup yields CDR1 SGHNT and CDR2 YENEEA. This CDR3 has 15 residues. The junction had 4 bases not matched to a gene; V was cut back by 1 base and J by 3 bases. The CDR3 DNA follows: TGTGCCAGCAGCTTAGTGGGACTAGGCGAAGAGACCCAGTACTTC. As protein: CASSLVGLGEETQYF.

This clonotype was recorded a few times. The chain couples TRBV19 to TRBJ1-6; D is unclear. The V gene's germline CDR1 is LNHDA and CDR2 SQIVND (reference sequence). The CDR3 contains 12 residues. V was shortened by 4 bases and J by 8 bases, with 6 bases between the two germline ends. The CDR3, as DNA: TGTGCCAGTAGTAACAGCTATTCACCCCTCCACTTT. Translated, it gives CASSNSYSPLHF. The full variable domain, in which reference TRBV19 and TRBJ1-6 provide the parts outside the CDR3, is DGGITQSPKYLFRKEGQNVTLSCEQNLNHDAMYWYRQDPGQGLRLIYYSQIVNDFQKGDIAEGYSVSREKKESFPLTVTSAQKNPTAFYLCASSNSYSPLHFGNGTRLTVT.

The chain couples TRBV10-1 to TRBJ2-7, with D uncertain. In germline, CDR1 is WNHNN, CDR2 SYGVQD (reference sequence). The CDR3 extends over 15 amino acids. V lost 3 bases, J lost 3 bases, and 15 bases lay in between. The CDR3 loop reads CASSEAQIHNYEQYF. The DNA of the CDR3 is TGCGCCAGCAGTGAAGCGCAGATCCATAACTACGAGCAGTACTTC.

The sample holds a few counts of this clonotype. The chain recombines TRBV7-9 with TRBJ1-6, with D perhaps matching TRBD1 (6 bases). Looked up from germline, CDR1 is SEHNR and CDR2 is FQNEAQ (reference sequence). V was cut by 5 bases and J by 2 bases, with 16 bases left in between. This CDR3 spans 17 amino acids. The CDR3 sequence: CASSRGAQPPYNSPLHF. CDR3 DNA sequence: TGTGCCAGCAGCAGGGGGGCGCAGCCACCCTATAATTCACCCCTCCACTTT.

The CDR3 DNA reads as TGTGCCATCAGTGAGTCAGGTACAGGACGAACTTATGGCTACACCTTC. Its translation: CAISESGTGRTYGYTF. V and J are TRBV10-3 and TRBJ1-2; TRBD1 is a possible D gene (5 bases). From germline, CDR1 is ENHRY and CDR2 SYGVKD. The germline V and J ends were trimmed by 0 bases and 5 bases, with 16 bases remaining between them. This CDR3 has 16 amino acids.

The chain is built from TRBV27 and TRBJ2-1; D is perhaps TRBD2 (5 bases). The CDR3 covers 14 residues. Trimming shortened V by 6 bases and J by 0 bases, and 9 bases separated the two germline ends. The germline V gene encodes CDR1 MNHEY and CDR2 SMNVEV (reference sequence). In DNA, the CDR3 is TGTGCCAGCAGAGAGCGGAGCTCCTACAATGAGCAGTTCTTC. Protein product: CASRERSSYNEQFF.

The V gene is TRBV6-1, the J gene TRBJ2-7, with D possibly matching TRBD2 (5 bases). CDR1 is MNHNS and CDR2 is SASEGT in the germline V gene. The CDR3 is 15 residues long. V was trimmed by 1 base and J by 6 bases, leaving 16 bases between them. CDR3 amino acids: CASSEGLRTPSEQYF. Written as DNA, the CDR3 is TGTGCCAGCAGTGAAGGGCTGAGGACTCCTTCCGAGCAGTACTTC.

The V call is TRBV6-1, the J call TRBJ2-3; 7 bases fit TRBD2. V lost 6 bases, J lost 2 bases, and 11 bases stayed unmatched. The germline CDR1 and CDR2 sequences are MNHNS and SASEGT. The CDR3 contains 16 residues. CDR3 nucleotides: TGTGCCAGCAGACCTCAACGGACTAGAGTCACAGATACGCAGTATTTT. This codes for CASRPQRTRVTDTQYF.

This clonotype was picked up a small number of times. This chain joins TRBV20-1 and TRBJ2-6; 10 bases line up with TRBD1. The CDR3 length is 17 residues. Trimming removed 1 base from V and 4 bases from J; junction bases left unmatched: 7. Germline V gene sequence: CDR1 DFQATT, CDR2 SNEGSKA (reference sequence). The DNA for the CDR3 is TGCAGTGCTAGAGGTCCGGGACAGGGGACCGGGGCCAACGTCCTGACTTTC. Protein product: CSARGPGQGTGANVLTF.

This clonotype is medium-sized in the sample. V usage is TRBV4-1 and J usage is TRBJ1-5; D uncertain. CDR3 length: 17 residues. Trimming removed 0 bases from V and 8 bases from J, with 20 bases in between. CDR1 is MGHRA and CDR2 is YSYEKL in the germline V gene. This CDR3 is CASSQDLLVGPRKPQHF. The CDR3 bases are TGCGCCAGCAGCCAAGATCTCCTAGTTGGGCCCCGGAAGCCCCAGCATTTT.

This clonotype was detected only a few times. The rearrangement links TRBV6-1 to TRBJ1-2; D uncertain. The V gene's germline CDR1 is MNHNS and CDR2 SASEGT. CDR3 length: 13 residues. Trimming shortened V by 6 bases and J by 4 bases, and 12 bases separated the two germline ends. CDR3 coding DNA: TGTGCCAGCAGAGACACCGCTAGCTATGGCTACACCTTC. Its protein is CASRDTASYGYTF.

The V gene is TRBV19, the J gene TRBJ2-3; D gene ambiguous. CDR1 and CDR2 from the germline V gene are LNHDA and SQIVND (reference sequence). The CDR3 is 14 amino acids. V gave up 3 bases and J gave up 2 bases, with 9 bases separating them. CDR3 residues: CASSIASVTDTQYF. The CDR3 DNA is TGTGCCAGTAGTATTGCTAGTGTCACAGATACGCAGTATTTT.

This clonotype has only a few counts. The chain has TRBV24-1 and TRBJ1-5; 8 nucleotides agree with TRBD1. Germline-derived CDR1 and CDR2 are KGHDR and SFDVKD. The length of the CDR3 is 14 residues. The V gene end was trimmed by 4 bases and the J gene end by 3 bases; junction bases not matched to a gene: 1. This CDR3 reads CATSETGDNQPQHF. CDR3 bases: TGTGCCACCAGTGAGACAGGGGACAATCAGCCCCAGCATTTT.

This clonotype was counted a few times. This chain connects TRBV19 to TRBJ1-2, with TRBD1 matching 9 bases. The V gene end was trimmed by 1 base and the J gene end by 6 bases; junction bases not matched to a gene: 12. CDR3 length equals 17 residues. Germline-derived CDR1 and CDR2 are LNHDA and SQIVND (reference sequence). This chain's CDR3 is CASSIGGNRGPVDGYTF. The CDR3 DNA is TGTGCCAGTAGTATAGGGGGGAACAGGGGGCCTGTTGATGGCTACACCTTC.

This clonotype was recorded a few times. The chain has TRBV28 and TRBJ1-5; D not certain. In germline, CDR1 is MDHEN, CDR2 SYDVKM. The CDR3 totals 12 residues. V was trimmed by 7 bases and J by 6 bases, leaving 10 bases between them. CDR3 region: CASNPAGQPQHF. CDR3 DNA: TGTGCCAGCAACCCTGCAGGTCAGCCCCAGCATTTT.

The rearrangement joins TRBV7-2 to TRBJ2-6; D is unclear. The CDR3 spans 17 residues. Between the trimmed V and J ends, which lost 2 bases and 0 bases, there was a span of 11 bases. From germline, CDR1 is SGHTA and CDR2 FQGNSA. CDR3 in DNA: TGTGCCAGCAGCTTATCGGCTAGTCTCTCTGGGGCCAACGTCCTGACTTTC. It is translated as CASSLSASLSGANVLTF.

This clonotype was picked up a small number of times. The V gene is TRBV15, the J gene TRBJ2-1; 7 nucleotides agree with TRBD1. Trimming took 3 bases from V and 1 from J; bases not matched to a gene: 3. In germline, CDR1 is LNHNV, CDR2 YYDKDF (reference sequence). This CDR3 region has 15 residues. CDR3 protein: CATSSGQESYNEQFF. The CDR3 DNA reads TGTGCCACCAGCAGCGGACAGGAGTCCTACAATGAGCAGTTCTTC. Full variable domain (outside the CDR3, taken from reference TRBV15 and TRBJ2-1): DAMVIQNPRYQVTQFGKPVTLSCSQTLNHNVMYWYQQKSSQAPKLLFHYYDKDFNNEADTPDNFQSRRPNTSFCFLDIRSPGLGDTAMYLCATSSGQESYNEQFFGPGTRLTVL.

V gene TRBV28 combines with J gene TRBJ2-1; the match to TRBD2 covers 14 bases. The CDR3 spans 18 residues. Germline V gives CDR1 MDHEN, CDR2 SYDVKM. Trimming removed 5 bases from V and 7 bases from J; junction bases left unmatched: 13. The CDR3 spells CASSHGLAGGRVINEQFF. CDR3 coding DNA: TGTGCCAGCAGTCATGGACTAGCGGGAGGAAGGGTTATTAATGAGCAGTTCTTC. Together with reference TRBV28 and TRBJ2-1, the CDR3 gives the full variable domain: DVKVTQSSRYLVKRTGEKVFLECVQDMDHENMFWYRQDPGLGLRLIYFSYDVKMKEKGDIPEGYSVSREKKERFSLILESASTNQTSMYLCASSHGLAGGRVINEQFFGPGTRLTVL.

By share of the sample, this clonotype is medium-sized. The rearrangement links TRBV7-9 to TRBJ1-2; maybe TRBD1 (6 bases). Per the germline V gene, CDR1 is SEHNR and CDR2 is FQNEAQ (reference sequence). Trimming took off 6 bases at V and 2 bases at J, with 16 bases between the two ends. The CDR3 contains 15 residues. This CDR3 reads CASSSGGGVNYGYTF. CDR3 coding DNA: TGTGCCAGCAGTTCAGGAGGGGGAGTGAACTATGGCTACACCTTC.

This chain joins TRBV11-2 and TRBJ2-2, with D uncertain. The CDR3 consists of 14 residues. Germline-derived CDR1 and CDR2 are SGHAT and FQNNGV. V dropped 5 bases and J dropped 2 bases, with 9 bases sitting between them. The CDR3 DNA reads TGTGCCAGCAGCCCAACGGGTAACACCGGGGAGCTGTTTTTT. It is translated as CASSPTGNTGELFF.